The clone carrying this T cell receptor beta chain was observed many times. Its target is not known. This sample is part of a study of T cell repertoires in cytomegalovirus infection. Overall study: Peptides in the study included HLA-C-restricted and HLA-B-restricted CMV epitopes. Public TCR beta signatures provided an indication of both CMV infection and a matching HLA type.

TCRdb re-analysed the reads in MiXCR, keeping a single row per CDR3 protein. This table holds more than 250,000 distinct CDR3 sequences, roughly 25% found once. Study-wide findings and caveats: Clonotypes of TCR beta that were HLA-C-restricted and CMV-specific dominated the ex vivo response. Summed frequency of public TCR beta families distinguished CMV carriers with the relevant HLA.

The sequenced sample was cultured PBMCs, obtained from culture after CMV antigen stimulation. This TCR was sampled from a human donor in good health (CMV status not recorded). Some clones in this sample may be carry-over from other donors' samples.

As DNA, the CDR3 is TGTGCCAGCAGCTCCGGGCCGGGGTGGGATGAGCAGTTCTTC. Translating gives CASSSGPGWDEQFF. The rearrangement links TRBV7-2 to TRBJ2-1, with TRBD2 as a possible D gene (5 bases). CDR3 length: 14 amino acids. The V gene's germline CDR1 is SGHTA and CDR2 FQGNSA. V lost 4 bases, J lost 8 bases, and 15 bases lay in between.